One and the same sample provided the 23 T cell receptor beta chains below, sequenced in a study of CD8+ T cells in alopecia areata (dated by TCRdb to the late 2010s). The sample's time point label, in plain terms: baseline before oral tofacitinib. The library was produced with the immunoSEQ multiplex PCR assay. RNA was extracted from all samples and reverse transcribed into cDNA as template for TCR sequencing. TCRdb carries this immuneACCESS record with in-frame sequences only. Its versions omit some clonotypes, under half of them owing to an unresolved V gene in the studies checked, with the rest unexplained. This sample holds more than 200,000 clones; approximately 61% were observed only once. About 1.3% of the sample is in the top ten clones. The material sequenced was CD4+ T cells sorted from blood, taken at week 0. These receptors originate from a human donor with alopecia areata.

The CDR3 nucleotides read TGTGCCACCCTGGGACGACCGTTTTTGGAGACCCAGTACTTC. Translating gives CATLGRPFLETQYF. V and J are TRBV15 and TRBJ2-5; D tentatively fits TRBD1 or TRBD2 (5 bases each). V lost 8 bases, J lost 5 bases, and 18 bases lay in between. The CDR3 totals 14 residues. Germline V lookup: CDR1 LNHNV, CDR2 YYDKDF (reference sequence).

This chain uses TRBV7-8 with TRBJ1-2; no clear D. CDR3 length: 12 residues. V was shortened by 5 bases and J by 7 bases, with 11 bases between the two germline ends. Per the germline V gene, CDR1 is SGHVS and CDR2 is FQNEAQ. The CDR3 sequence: CASSVGEGGYTF. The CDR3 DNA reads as TGTGCCAGCAGCGTAGGAGAGGGTGGCTACACCTTC. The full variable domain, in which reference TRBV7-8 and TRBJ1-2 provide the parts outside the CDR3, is GAGVSQSPRYKVAKRGQDVALRCDPISGHVSLFWYQQALGQGPEFLTYFQNEAQLDKSGLPSDRFFAERPEGSVSTLKIQRTQQEDSAVYLCASSVGEGGYTFGSGTRLTVV.

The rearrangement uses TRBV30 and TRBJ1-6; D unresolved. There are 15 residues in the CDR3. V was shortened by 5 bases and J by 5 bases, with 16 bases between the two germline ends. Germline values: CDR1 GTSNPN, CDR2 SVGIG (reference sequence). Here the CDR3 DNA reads TGTGCCTGGTGCCAACCCGTTTCCAATAATTCACCCCTCCACTTT. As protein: CAWCQPVSNNSPLHF.

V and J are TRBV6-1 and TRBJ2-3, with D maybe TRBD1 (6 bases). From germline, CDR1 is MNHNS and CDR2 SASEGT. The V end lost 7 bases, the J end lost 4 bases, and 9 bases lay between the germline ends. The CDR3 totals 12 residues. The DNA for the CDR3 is TGTGCCAGCAACAGGGTGGCAGATACGCAGTATTTT. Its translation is CASNRVADTQYF.

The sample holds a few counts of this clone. This CDR3 is CAWSRRGGPTDTQYF. The CDR3 coding sequence is TGTGCCTGGAGTCGGCGGGGGGGCCCTACAGATACGCAGTATTTT. The chain joins TRBV30 to TRBJ2-3; TRBD2 aligns across 9 bases. Trimming took 2 bases from V and 3 from J; bases not matched to a gene: 6. This CDR3 comprises 15 residues. Per germline, CDR1 GTSNPN and CDR2 SVGIG (reference sequence). Drawing the rest from reference TRBV30 and TRBJ2-3, the complete variable domain is SQTIHQWPATLVQPVGSPLSLECTVEGTSNPNLYWYRQAAGRGLQLLFYSVGIGQISSEVPQNLSASRPQDRQFILSSKKLLLSDSGFYLCAWSRRGGPTDTQYFGPGTRLTVL.

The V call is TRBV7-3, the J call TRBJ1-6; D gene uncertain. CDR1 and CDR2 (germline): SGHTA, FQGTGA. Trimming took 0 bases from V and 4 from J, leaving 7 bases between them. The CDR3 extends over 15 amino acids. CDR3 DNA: TGTGCCAGCAGCTTAACCGGGTCGTATAATTCACCCCTCCACTTT. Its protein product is CASSLTGSYNSPLHF.

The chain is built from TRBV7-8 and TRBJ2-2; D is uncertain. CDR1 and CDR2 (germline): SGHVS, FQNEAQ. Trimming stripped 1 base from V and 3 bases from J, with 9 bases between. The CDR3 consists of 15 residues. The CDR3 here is CASSLGWTDTGELFF. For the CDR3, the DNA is TGTGCCAGCAGCTTAGGTTGGACCGACACCGGGGAGCTGTTTTTT.

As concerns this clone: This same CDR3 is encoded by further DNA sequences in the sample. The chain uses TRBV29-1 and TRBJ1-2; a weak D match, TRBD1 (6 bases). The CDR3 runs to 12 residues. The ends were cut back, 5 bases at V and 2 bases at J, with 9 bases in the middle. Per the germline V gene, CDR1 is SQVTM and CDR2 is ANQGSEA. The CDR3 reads CSVLGQNYGYTF. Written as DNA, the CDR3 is TGCAGCGTTCTCGGACAGAACTATGGCTACACCTTC.

CDR3 protein: CASSPLDRRGTDTQYF. As DNA, the CDR3 is TGTGCCAGCAGCCCCTTGGACAGGCGGGGCACAGATACGCAGTATTTT. The chain uses TRBV5-6 and TRBJ2-3; TRBD1 matches 7 bases. After removal of 4 bases from V and 1 base from J, the junction contained 9 bases not matched to a gene. The CDR3 sequence is 16 residues long. Germline CDR1 reads SGHDT; CDR2 reads YYEEEE.

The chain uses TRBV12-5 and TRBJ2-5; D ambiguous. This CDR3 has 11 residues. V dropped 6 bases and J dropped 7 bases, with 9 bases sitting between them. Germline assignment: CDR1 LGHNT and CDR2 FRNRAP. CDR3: CASGPNWTQYF. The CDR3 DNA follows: TGTGCTAGTGGCCCGAATTGGACCCAGTACTTC.

In DNA, the CDR3 is TGTGCCAGCACCTGGGGGCCGCAAGGCAATGAGCAGTTCTTC. Protein product: CASTWGPQGNEQFF. The rearrangement uses TRBV11-2 and TRBJ2-1; maybe TRBD1 (6 bases). The germline CDR1 and CDR2 sequences are SGHAT and FQNNGV. The CDR3 is made up of 14 amino acids. Deletions cut 7 bases from V and 6 bases from J, with 16 bases between.

The CDR3 region is CAWSSQMNTEAFF. CDR3 in DNA: TGTGCCTGGAGTTCACAGATGAACACTGAAGCTTTCTTT. The chain employs TRBV30 and TRBJ1-1; D ambiguous. CDR3 size: 13 residues. Germline CDR1 and CDR2: GTSNPN and SVGIG (reference sequence). Trimming took 2 bases from V and 0 from J, leaving 7 bases between them.

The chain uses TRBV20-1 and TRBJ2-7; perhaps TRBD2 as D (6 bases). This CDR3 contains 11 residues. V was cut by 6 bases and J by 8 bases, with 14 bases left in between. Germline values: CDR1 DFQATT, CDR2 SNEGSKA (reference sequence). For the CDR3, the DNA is TGCAGTGCGTCGGGACTTTCCAAGCAGTACTTC. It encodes CSASGLSKQYF.

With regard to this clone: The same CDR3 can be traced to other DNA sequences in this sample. In nucleotides, the CDR3 is TGTGCCAGCAGCCTAGACAGCTATGGCTACACCTTC. This translates into CASSLDSYGYTF. This sequence joins TRBV7-2 and TRBJ1-2; D possibly corresponds to TRBD1 (5 bases). There are 12 residues in the CDR3. Germline assignment: CDR1 SGHTA and CDR2 FQGNSA. V lost 5 bases and J lost 4, with 8 bases in between.

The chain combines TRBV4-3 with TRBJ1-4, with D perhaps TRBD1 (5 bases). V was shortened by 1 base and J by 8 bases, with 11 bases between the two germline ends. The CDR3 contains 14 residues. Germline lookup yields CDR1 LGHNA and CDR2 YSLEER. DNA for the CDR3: TGCGCCAGCAGCCAAGCCGGGACTTACGAAAAACTGTTTTTT. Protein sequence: CASSQAGTYEKLFF.

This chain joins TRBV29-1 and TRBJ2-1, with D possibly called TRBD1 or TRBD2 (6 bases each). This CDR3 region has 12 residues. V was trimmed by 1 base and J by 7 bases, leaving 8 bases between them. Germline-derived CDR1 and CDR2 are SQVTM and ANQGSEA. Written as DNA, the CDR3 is TGCAGCGTTGAAGGGGGGGCGAATGAGCAGTTCTTC. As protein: CSVEGGANEQFF.

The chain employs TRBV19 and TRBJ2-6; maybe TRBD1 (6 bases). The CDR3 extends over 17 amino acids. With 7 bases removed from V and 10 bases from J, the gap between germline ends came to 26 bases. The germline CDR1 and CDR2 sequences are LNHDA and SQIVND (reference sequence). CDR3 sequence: CASTPLFEGQKRNVLTF. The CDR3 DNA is TGTGCCAGTACCCCACTCTTTGAAGGACAGAAGCGGAACGTCCTGACTTTC.

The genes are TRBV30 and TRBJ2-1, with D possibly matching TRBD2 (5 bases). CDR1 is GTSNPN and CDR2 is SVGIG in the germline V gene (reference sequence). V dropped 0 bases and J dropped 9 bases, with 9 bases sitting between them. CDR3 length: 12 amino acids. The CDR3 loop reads CAWSVERGEQFF. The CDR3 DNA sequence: TGTGCCTGGAGTGTGGAACGGGGTGAGCAGTTCTTC.

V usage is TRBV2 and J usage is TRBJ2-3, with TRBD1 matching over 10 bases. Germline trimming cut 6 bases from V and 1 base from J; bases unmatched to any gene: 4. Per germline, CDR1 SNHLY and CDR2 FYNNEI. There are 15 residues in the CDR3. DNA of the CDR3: TGTGCCAGCAGGCGACAGGGGGCTGGCACAGATACGCAGTATTTT. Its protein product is CASRRQGAGTDTQYF.

The CDR3 region is CAWNPTGGVAFF. Here the CDR3 DNA reads TGTGCCTGGAATCCTACAGGGGGAGTCGCTTTCTTT. The gene calls are TRBV30 and TRBJ1-1, with 8 nucleotides matching TRBD1. Unmatched junction bases numbered 9, after V lost 4 bases and J lost 11 bases. From germline, CDR1 is GTSNPN and CDR2 SVGIG (reference sequence). This CDR3 comprises 12 residues.

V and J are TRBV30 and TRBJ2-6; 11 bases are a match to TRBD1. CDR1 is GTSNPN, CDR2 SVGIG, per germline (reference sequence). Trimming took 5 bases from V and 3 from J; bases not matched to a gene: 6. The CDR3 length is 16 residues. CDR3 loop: CAWSRDRGFGANVLTF. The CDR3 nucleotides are TGTGCCTGGTCTCGGGACAGGGGGTTTGGGGCCAACGTCCTGACTTTC.

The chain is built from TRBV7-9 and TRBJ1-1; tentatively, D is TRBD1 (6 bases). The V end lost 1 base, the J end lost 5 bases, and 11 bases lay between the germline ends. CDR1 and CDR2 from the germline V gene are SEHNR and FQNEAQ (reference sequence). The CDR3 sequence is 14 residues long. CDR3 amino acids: CASSLVQGPTEAFF. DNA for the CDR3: TGTGCCAGCAGCTTAGTCCAGGGGCCGACTGAAGCTTTCTTT.

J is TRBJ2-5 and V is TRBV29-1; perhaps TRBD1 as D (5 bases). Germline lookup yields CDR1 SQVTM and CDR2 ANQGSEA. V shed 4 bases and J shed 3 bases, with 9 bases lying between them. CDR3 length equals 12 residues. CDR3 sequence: CSVVQDKETQYF. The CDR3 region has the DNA TGCAGCGTTGTACAGGATAAAGAGACCCAGTACTTC.